The rows below give T cell receptor beta chains drawn from one sample of a study of T cell responses to AZD1222 COVID-19 vaccine. Using immunoSEQ multiplex PCR, the repertoire was profiled, and TCRdb retains in-frame clones only, with some absent. The profile covers some 96,000 clones, with about 90% appearing a single time and more than 1.5% taken by the ten largest. The sample was peripheral blood, taken on day 0 of AZD1222 vaccination. The receptors come from an adult in good health. Both conserved end residues are part of each CDR3. D genes are given only for firm matches. Clone size, where shown, is once, few, many, or a class for clones that have expanded.

-	TRBV20-1	TRBJ2-3	-	TGCAGTGCTAGTTCGCGCCAGGGGTCCACAGATACGCAGTATTTT	CSASSRQGSTDTQYF
TRBD1	TRBV9	TRBJ2-6	-	TGTGCCAGCACCAGACAGGGGGCGACGGGGGCCAACGTCCTGACTTTC	CASTRQGATGANVLTF
TRBD1	TRBV3-1/TRBV3-2	TRBJ1-1	-	TGTGCCAGCAGCCAGGAAGGACAGGGGAACACTGAAGCTTTCTTT	CASSQEGQGNTEAFF
-	TRBV7-3	TRBJ2-5	-	TGTGCCAGCAGCTTAGGGCCCCAAGAGACCCAGTACTTC	CASSLGPQETQYF
-	TRBV6-5	TRBJ2-5	-	TGTGCCAGCAGTCCCAGGGTTAGGGAGACCCAGTACTTC	CASSPRVRETQYF
TRBD2	TRBV3-1/TRBV3-2	TRBJ2-7	-	TGTGCCAGCAGCTCCTCGACTAGCGGGCTTAGACGTTCCTACGAGCAGTACTTC	CASSSSTSGLRRSYEQYF
-	TRBV11-2	TRBJ1-5	-	TGTGCCAGCAGCTCCAGGGGTTCCCAGCCCCAGCATTTT	CASSSRGSQPQHF
TRBD1	TRBV5-1	TRBJ1-2	-	TGCGCCAGCAGCCCCGGACAGGCCCAATCGGCTGGCTACACCTTC	CASSPGQAQSAGYTF
-	TRBV5-4	TRBJ2-3	-	TGTGCCAGCAGCTTTCAGGGAGATACGCAGTATTTT	CASSFQGDTQYF
-	TRBV6-5	TRBJ2-1	-	TGTGCCAGCAGGACGAGCTCCTACAATGAGCAGTTCTTC	CASRTSSYNEQFF
-	TRBV28	TRBJ1-5	-	TGTGCCAGCAGTTTAGCAGCAGGGGTCAATCAGCCCCAGCATTTT	CASSLAAGVNQPQHF
-	TRBV10-2	TRBJ1-5	-	TGCGCCAGCAATACGGGAGACAATCAGCCCCAGCATTTT	CASNTGDNQPQHF
-	TRBV18	TRBJ1-5	-	TGTGCCAGCTCATCCTTTGTTGTGGATAGCAATCAGCCCCAGCATTTT	CASSSFVVDSNQPQHF
TRBD2	TRBV5-1	TRBJ2-3	-	TGCGCCAGCAGCTTGGCGGCGGGAGAAGATACGCAGTATTTT	CASSLAAGEDTQYF
-	TRBV6-5	TRBJ2-7	-	TGTGCCAGCAGTTACTCACAAACTAGGGCCCCTTTTCCAGAGTACTTC	CASSYSQTRAPFPEYF
TRBD1	TRBV29-1	TRBJ1-2	-	TGCAGCGCTCGAGGGGGACAGCCCGACTATGGCTACACCTTC	CSARGGQPDYGYTF
-	TRBV3-1/TRBV3-2	TRBJ1-2	once	TGTGCCAGCGGAGCAGACCATGGCTACACCTTC	CASGADHGYTF
-	TRBV5-1	TRBJ2-4	-	TGCGCCAGCAGCTTGGTAGGGAGAAGGCCTGACATTCAGTACTTC	CASSLVGRRPDIQYF
TRBD2	TRBV3-1/TRBV3-2	TRBJ2-2	-	TGTGCCAGCAGCCAAGATTTGGGGACTAGCGGGAGTTGGGACACCGGGGAGCTGTTTTTT	CASSQDLGTSGSWDTGELFF
-	TRBV15	TRBJ1-4	once	TGTGCCACCAGCAGTATAGGGATTAATGAAAAACTGTTTTTT	CATSSIGINEKLFF
-	TRBV7-2	TRBJ2-1	-	TGTGCCAGCAGCTTAGAGTCTGAGCAGTTCTTC	CASSLESEQFF
-	TRBV27	TRBJ2-7	-	TGTGCCAGCAGTTTTTTTCGAGCCCCCCTCTCCTACGAGCAGTACTTC	CASSFFRAPLSYEQYF
-	TRBV5-1	TRBJ1-6	-	TGCGCCAGCAGTTGGGGGGTAGACGATAATTCACCCCTCCACTTT	CASSWGVDDNSPLHF
-	TRBV15	TRBJ1-2	-	TGTGCCACCAGCACAAATACAAGAAACTATGGCTACACCTTC	CATSTNTRNYGYTF
TRBD1	TRBV30	TRBJ2-7	-	TGTGCCTGGAGAACAGGGGATGGAACTTACGAGCAGTACTTC	CAWRTGDGTYEQYF
-	TRBV3-1/TRBV3-2	TRBJ1-6	once	TGTGCCAGCAGCCAAGATCCAAACCGAAATTCACCCCTCCACTTT	CASSQDPNRNSPLHF
TRBD1	TRBV5-1	TRBJ1-2	-	TGCGCCAGCAGCAAGGGACAGGGGTCCGGCTACACCTTC	CASSKGQGSGYTF
-	TRBV19	TRBJ1-5	-	TGTGCCAGTAGTATAACAGGACAGCTCAATCAGCCCCAGCATTTT	CASSITGQLNQPQHF
-	TRBV21-1	TRBJ2-1	once	TGTGCCAGCAGCAAAGATAAGTCCTACAATGAGCAGTTCTTC	CASSKDKSYNEQFF
TRBD2	TRBV11-2	TRBJ2-2	-	TGTGCCAGCAGCTTAGCCCGACTAGCGGGAGGTACCGGGGAGCTGTTTTTT	CASSLARLAGGTGELFF
-	TRBV7-9	TRBJ1-2	-	TGTGCCAGCAGCCGCGAGGATGGCTACACCTTC	CASSREDGYTF
-	TRBV5-4	TRBJ1-1	-	TGTGCCAGCAATTCACCCGAGGGCACTGAAGCTTTCTTT	CASNSPEGTEAFF